Detailed here is one T cell receptor (beta chain). Its binding antigen is unknown. Per-base quality was not reported, and no clone a single base away is much larger than it. Different DNA sequences within this sample yield the same CDR3. V was cut back by 3 bases and J by 4 bases, leaving a gap of 3 bases between them. From the cysteine through the phenylalanine, the CDR3 covers 11 amino acids. Only the CDR3 DNA is retained, 33 bases long and in frame from the first base. TCRbeta CDR3 regions were amplified from genomic DNA using the immunoSEQ Assay, a bias-controlled multiplex PCR. On the authors' methods: Nucleated cell counts per sample were estimated from amplification of reference gene primers within the assay. To quantify the absolute abundance of each unique TCRbeta CDR3 rearrangement, sequence reads were collapsed and filtered. For each sample, productive Simpson clonality was calculated as the square root of Simpson's diversity index across productive rearrangements. TCRdb provides this immuneACCESS table in a form limited to in-frame rearrangements. Some clones are lacking; in checked studies, under half of them reflect an unresolved V gene, and why the rest are absent is not known. That table furnishes V, J and clone size, whereas the DNA furnished D and trimming. The sample contains about 440,000 clones, approximately 90% of them found a single time. The ten largest clones represent 10% to 15% of the sample.

At one collaborating source in Seattle, patients were enrolled during active infection and were followed longitudinally through the course of disease. The collaborating institutions used their own protocols to collect whole blood in K2EDTA tubes. Collaborator samples were shipped for TCRbeta analysis as frozen whole blood, isolated PBMCs, or DNA extracted from either sample type. These data originate in a study of blood T cell repertoires in COVID-19 (TCRdb year 2020). About the full investigation: The collaborator samples originated in the United States, Italy and Spain and spanned the acute and convalescent phases of COVID-19. HLA class I and class II types, where available, came from metadata supplied by the sample provider rather than from assay-based typing. The prospective study material was composed of cDNA or gDNA derived from T cells, B-cell-depleted T cells, or PBMCs. A freely available public database, intended as a resource for researchers studying the immune response to SARS-CoV-2, is where the repertoires were released. The samples were drawn from two sources: the first 160 participants of the ongoing ImmuneRACE study, and approximately 1,300 subjects contributed by 6 global collaborators. The dataset comprised deeply sampled blood TCRbeta repertoires from subjects exposed to, actively infected with, or recovered from COVID-19. A de-identified subject ID, COVID-19 status, age in years and sex were almost always included in the sample metadata. What the research found in general, with its limitations: How much clinical and demographic metadata was included differed by source and by participant, and the metadata was provided uncurated.

The sequencing input was peripheral blood. The TCR originated in a woman between 50 and 59 years old with COVID-19, enrolled during active disease. The rearranged chain carries TRBV12-3 or TRBV12-4 and TRBJ1-1; the D gene lacks a confident call. CDR3 reads: CASSFSTEAFF. In nucleotides, the sequence is TGTGCCAGCAGTTTCAGCACTGAAGCTTTCTTT.